These 14 T cell receptor beta chains share one sample of origin, sequenced in a study of CD8+ T cells in alopecia areata (dated by TCRdb to about 2018). Receptors were amplified or captured by the immunoSEQ multiplex PCR assay. To provide template for TCR sequencing, every sample had RNA extracted and reverse transcribed into cDNA. TCRdb's version of the immuneACCESS table is confined to in-frame rearrangements and falls short of the full clone set. An unresolved V gene accounts for under half of the shortfall where checked; the remainder is of unknown origin. The sample has about 200,000 clones on record, 45% to 65% of them singletons. The ten largest clones represent approximately 3.5% of the sample. The time point label, read with the paper, signifies: about 4 weeks on oral tofacitinib. Interpreted using the paper, the treatment or condition label stands for: oral pan-JAK inhibitor, 5-10 mg twice daily.

The source material was CD4+ T cells sorted from blood, sampled at week 4, from a patient treated with tofacitinib. These receptors came from a human donor with alopecia areata.

V is TRBV15 and J is TRBJ2-3; no reliable D call. Germline-derived CDR1 and CDR2 are LNHNV and YYDKDF (reference sequence). The V gene lost 1 base and the J gene lost 2 bases, with 7 bases spanning the gap. CDR3 length: 14 residues. CDR3 loop: CATSRGADTDTQYF. The CDR3 DNA reads TGTGCCACCAGCAGAGGGGCAGACACAGATACGCAGTATTTT.

The rearrangement links TRBV11-2 to TRBJ2-5, with D possibly TRBD2 on 6 matching bases. Germline values: CDR1 SGHAT, CDR2 FQNNGV. Trimming took 6 bases from V and 5 from J, leaving 16 bases between them. The CDR3 is 14 residues long. In DNA form, the CDR3 reads TGTGCCAGCAGTCCCGCGGGGCGCGGGGAGACCCAGTACTTC. This encodes CASSPAGRGETQYF.

This clone was seen only a few times. The V gene is TRBV7-2, the J gene TRBJ2-1; D perhaps matches TRBD2 (6 bases). In germline, CDR1 is SGHTA, CDR2 FQGNSA. The CDR3 sequence is 14 residues long. Trimming took off 2 bases at V and 12 bases at J, with 17 bases between the two ends. DNA for the CDR3: TGTGCCAGCAGCTTACCGGGGGATTATAAGCGGCAGTTCTTC. It is translated as CASSLPGDYKRQFF.

This sequence joins TRBV29-1 and TRBJ1-4, with D perhaps TRBD1 (6 bases). The CDR3 contains 14 residues. V was pared by 6 bases and J by 2 bases, with 13 bases between. Germline V gives CDR1 SQVTM, CDR2 ANQGSEA. The CDR3 reads CSVDTGSTNEKLFF. The CDR3 coding sequence is TGCAGCGTCGATACAGGGTCCACTAATGAAAAACTGTTTTTT.

This sequence joins TRBV27 and TRBJ2-7; no definite D call. Germline V CDR1 and CDR2: MNHEY, SMNVEV (reference sequence). The CDR3 is 13 amino acids. V shed 1 base and J shed 1 base, with 5 bases lying between them. CDR3 sequence (DNA): TGTGCCAGCAGTTTATTTGGTTCCTACGAGCAGTACTTC. This sequence encodes CASSLFGSYEQYF.

DNA for the CDR3: TGTGCCAGCAGTGAGCCCAGGGGGGCCGGGGAGCTGTTTTTT. Its protein is CASSEPRGAGELFF. The rearrangement uses TRBV25-1 and TRBJ2-2; tentatively, D is TRBD1 (7 bases). Germline lookup yields CDR1 MGHDK and CDR2 SYGVNS. The CDR3 runs 14 residues. Trimming left V 3 bases short and J 6 bases short, with 11 bases between.

The chain is built from TRBV25-1 and TRBJ1-4; 7 bases fit TRBD1. This CDR3 region has 13 residues. V shed 6 bases and J 8 bases; nucleotides not matched to a gene: 6. CDR1 is MGHDK and CDR2 is SYGVNS in the germline V gene. The CDR3 bases are TGTGCCAGCAGAGACAGGGTGTCGGAAAAACTGTTTTTT. Protein: CASRDRVSEKLFF.

V gene TRBV29-1 combines with J gene TRBJ2-1, with D uncertain. V was trimmed by 2 bases and J by 8 bases, leaving 7 bases between them. The CDR3 contains 11 residues. Per germline, CDR1 SQVTM and CDR2 ANQGSEA. The CDR3 sequence: CSVELGYEQFF. The CDR3 bases are TGCAGCGTTGAACTCGGGTATGAGCAGTTCTTC.

The V call is TRBV7-9, the J call TRBJ1-1; D is uncertain. V lost 6 bases and J lost 0, with 14 bases in between. The CDR3 runs 15 residues. Germline assignment: CDR1 SEHNR and CDR2 FQNEAQ (reference sequence). The DNA for the CDR3 is TGTGCCAGCAGTCCCTTGACCCTCATGAACACTGAAGCTTTCTTT. It yields the protein CASSPLTLMNTEAFF.

The chain combines TRBV28 with TRBJ1-6, with D possibly matching TRBD1 (5 bases). This CDR3 has 13 amino acids. With 2 bases removed from V and 10 bases from J, the gap between germline ends came to 9 bases. From germline, CDR1 is MDHEN and CDR2 SYDVKM. CDR3 protein: CASSLMTESPLHF. The CDR3 nucleotides are TGTGCCAGCAGTTTAATGACAGAATCACCCCTCCACTTT.

The V call is TRBV5-1, the J call TRBJ2-3; the D gene could be TRBD1 or TRBD2 (5 bases each). Germline V gene lookup returns CDR1 SGHRS and CDR2 YFSETQ. The V gene lost 4 bases and the J gene lost 2 bases, with 20 bases spanning the gap. This CDR3 is 17 amino acids long. The CDR3 spells CASSPRGSKRNTDTQYF. The CDR3 DNA is TGCGCCAGCAGCCCCCGGGGCAGTAAGAGGAACACAGATACGCAGTATTTT.

The rearrangement joins TRBV4-1 to TRBJ1-6; TRBD1 matches 7 bases. Unmatched junction bases numbered 9, after V lost 4 bases and J lost 9 bases. The CDR3 loop spans 15 amino acids. The V gene's germline CDR1 is MGHRA and CDR2 YSYEKL. The CDR3 spells CASSLEGQSGSPLHF. CDR3 coding DNA: TGCGCCAGCAGCCTAGAGGGACAGTCTGGTTCACCCCTCCACTTT.

The V gene is TRBV25-1, the J gene TRBJ2-2; D gene uncertain. Trimming stripped 3 bases from V and 2 bases from J, with 13 bases between. CDR3 length: 16 amino acids. Germline CDR1 and CDR2: MGHDK and SYGVNS. Here the CDR3 reads CASSDQRRGNTGELFF. The CDR3 bases are TGTGCCAGCAGTGACCAAAGGCGCGGAAACACCGGGGAGCTGTTTTTT.

The rearrangement uses TRBV7-9 and TRBJ1-6; TRBD1 might be the D (5 bases). The V end lost 5 bases, the J end lost 7 bases, and 18 bases lay between the germline ends. CDR3 length: 16 amino acids. CDR1 is SEHNR, CDR2 FQNEAQ, per germline (reference sequence). CDR3 loop: CASSPGVGPGNSPLHF. For the CDR3, the DNA is TGTGCCAGCAGCCCCGGAGTGGGGCCGGGGAATTCACCCCTCCACTTT.